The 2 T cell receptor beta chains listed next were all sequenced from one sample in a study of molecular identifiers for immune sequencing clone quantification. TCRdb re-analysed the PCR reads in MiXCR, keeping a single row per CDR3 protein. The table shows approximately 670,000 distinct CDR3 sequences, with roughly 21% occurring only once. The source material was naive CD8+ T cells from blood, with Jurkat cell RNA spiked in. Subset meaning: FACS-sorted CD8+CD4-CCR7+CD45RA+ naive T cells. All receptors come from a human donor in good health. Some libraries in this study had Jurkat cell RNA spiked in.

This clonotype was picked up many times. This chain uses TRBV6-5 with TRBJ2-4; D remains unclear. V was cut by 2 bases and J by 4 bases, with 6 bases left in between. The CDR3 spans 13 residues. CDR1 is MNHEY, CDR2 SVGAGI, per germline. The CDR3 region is CASSYGEKNIQYF. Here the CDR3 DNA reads TGTGCCAGCAGTTACGGGGAAAAAAACATTCAGTACTTC.

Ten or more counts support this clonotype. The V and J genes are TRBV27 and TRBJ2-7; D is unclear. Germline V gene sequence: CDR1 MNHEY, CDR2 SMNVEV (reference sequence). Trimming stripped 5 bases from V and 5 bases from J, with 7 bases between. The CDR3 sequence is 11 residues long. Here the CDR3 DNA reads TGTGCCAGCAGTACAGCCCACGAGCAGTACTTC. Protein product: CASSTAHEQYF.